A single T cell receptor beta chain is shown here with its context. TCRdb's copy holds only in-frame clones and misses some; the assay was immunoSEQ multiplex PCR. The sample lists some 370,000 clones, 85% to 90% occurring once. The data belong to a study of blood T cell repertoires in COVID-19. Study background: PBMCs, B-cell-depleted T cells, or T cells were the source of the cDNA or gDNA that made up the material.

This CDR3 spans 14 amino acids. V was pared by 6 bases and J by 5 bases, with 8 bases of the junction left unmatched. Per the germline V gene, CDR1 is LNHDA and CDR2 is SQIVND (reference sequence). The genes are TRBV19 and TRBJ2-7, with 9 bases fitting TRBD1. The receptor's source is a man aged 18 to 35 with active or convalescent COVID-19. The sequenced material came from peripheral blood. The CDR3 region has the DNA TGTGCCAGTAGACCGGGACAGGGTCGGCACGAGCAGTACTTC. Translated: CASRPGQGRHEQYF.